This TCR beta chain is from a study of blood T cell repertoires in COVID-19. Study summary: In each case, the material was cDNA or gDNA derived from T cells, B-cell-depleted T cells, or PBMCs.

Sequenced by immunoSEQ multiplex PCR; TCRdb stores in-frame clones only, minus some. The table has 80,000 or so clones, 70% to 80% seen once; the top ten hold approximately 5.7%. The CDR3 runs 16 residues. The source is a man in his forties or fifties with active or convalescent COVID-19. The chain is built from TRBV7-5 and TRBJ2-1; the table assigns TRBD2, which was not confirmed against the DNA. TRBV7-5 is given as a pseudogene. Sequencing was done on a sample of peripheral blood. The CDR3 loop reads CARSPKTGSQDNEQFF. The CDR3 DNA reads as TGTGCCAGAAGCCCTAAGACGGGGTCCCAGGACAATGAGCAGTTCTTC.